Presented here are 21 T cell receptor beta chains from one specimen sequenced in a study of Graves' ophthalmopathy and Graves' hyperthyroidism. RNA transcripts served as template for amplifying TCR beta CDR3 sequences. The first round was an RT-PCR with HTBI primers, and the second round was a multiplex PCR. From the multiplex PCR reads, TCRdb called clonotypes with MiXCR, one entry per CDR3 protein. Among hundreds of thousands of distinct CDR3 sequences listed, 15% were seen once. Sequencing was performed on peripheral blood. The origin of the receptors is a woman in her late teens or twenties with stable Graves' hyperthyroidism.

This rearrangement joins TRBV18 to TRBJ1-2; D gene ambiguous. This CDR3 spans 16 amino acids. Germline V gene sequence: CDR1 KGHSH, CDR2 LQKENI. The germline V and J ends were trimmed by 1 base and 5 bases, with 17 bases remaining between them. CDR3 bases: TGTGCCAGCTCACCACACCCCGGGGTCCTGGGGTATGGCTACACCTTC. This encodes CASSPHPGVLGYGYTF. Using reference TRBV18 and TRBJ1-2 for the parts outside the CDR3, the full variable domain is NAGVMQNPRHLVRRRGQEARLRCSPMKGHSHVYWYRQLPEEGLKFMVYLQKENIIDESGMPKERFSAEFPKEGPSILRIQQVVRGDSAAYFCASSPHPGVLGYGYTFGSGTRLTVV.

This clonotype appeared many times. V usage is TRBV12-3 or TRBV12-4 and J usage is TRBJ1-5; 8 nucleotides align to TRBD1. Trimming took 6 bases from V and 6 from J; bases not matched to a gene: 10. This CDR3 has 15 amino acids. CDR3 sequence (DNA): TGTGCCAGCAGCACTGGACAGGGCTGGTTTCAGCCCCAGCATTTT. Residues: CASSTGQGWFQPQHF.

This clonotype occurred many times. The V and J genes are TRBV12-3 or TRBV12-4 and TRBJ1-5, with 7 bases aligning to TRBD1. With 6 bases clipped from V and 5 bases from J, the junction kept 7 bases outside the gene matches. The CDR3 runs to 14 residues. The CDR3 sequence: CASSRQGIHQPQHF. As DNA, the CDR3 is TGTGCCAGCAGCCGACAGGGAATCCATCAGCCCCAGCATTTT.

This clonotype was recorded at least ten times. The chain links TRBV12-5 to TRBJ2-7; the match to TRBD2 covers 10 bases. From germline, CDR1 is LGHNT and CDR2 FRNRAP. This CDR3 has 13 residues. J was trimmed by 3 bases and V by 8 bases; bases with no gene match: 4. Here the CDR3 reads CASRGTSVYEQYF. The CDR3 coding sequence is TGTGCTAGTCGGGGGACTAGCGTCTACGAGCAGTACTTC.

This chain links TRBV5-1 with TRBJ1-1; D is ambiguous. Germline loops: CDR1 SGHRS, CDR2 YFSETQ. V lost 7 bases and J 3 bases, leaving 16 bases between the germline ends. The CDR3 contains 14 residues. The CDR3 spells CASDSGLEDTEAFF. Here the CDR3 DNA reads TGCGCCAGCGACTCGGGCTTAGAGGACACTGAAGCTTTCTTT.

Here the CDR3 DNA reads TGTGCCAGCAGCTTAGGACAGGGATCCCCAATTTTTTATGGCTACACCTTC. Encoded protein: CASSLGQGSPIFYGYTF. This rearrangement joins TRBV11-2 to TRBJ1-2; 7 positions match TRBD1. The V gene end was trimmed by 1 base and the J gene end by 5 bases; junction bases not matched to a gene: 13. CDR3 length: 17 residues. Germline V CDR1 and CDR2: SGHAT, FQNNGV.

The CDR3: CASSSLAEFSYEQYF. As DNA, the CDR3 is TGTGCCAGCAGCTCCTTGGCGGAGTTCTCCTACGAGCAGTACTTC. This chain connects TRBV7-9 to TRBJ2-7, with D unclear. CDR1 and CDR2 (germline): SEHNR, FQNEAQ (reference sequence). The V end was cut by 4 bases, the J end by 0 bases, with 13 bases between. The CDR3 spans 15 residues.

This clonotype came up a few times. This rearrangement joins TRBV6-1 to TRBJ1-4; D remains unclear. Trimming pared 3 bases from V and 1 base from J, leaving 9 bases between. The germline V gene encodes CDR1 MNHNS and CDR2 SASEGT. The CDR3 is 15 amino acids. The DNA for the CDR3 is TGTGCCAGCAGTGACGGGGTGGTAACTAATGAAAAACTGTTTTTT. Residues: CASSDGVVTNEKLFF.

This clonotype has at least ten counts. This chain joins TRBV6-1 and TRBJ2-7, with D tentatively TRBD1 (6 bases). The CDR3 extends over 17 amino acids. The V gene's germline CDR1 is MNHNS and CDR2 SASEGT. V lost 6 bases to trimming and J lost 3 bases, with 24 bases between them. The CDR3 reads CASRNHLNPGQRYEQYF. As DNA, the CDR3 is TGTGCCAGCAGGAACCACCTCAACCCAGGACAGCGCTACGAGCAGTACTTC.

This clonotype was seen more than once but under ten times. CDR3 nucleotides: TGTGCCAGCTCACCATATTTTAGGCTGAACACTGAAGCTTTCTTT. This codes for CASSPYFRLNTEAFF. The V and J genes are TRBV18 and TRBJ1-1, with D unclear. The CDR3 consists of 15 residues. Germline V gives CDR1 KGHSH, CDR2 LQKENI. The V end lost 2 bases, the J end lost 0 bases, and 10 bases lay between the germline ends.

This clonotype showed up many times. The chain couples TRBV24-1 to TRBJ1-5; the D gene is possibly TRBD1 (5 bases). The CDR3 length is 14 residues. Germline CDR1 is KGHDR and CDR2 is SFDVKD. The V end lost 5 bases, the J end lost 5 bases, and 12 bases lay between the germline ends. The CDR3 region is CATSAPGTHQPQHF. As DNA, the CDR3 is TGTGCCACCAGTGCCCCAGGGACCCATCAGCCCCAGCATTTT.

This clonotype was detected many times. This sequence joins TRBV6-2 or TRBV6-3 and TRBJ2-7; D is possibly TRBD2 (6 bases). Trimming took off 6 bases at V and 6 bases at J, with 15 bases between the two ends. Germline loops: CDR1 MNHEY, CDR2 SVGEGT. This CDR3 spans 13 amino acids. The chain's CDR3 is CASSDLRGSEQYF. The CDR3 coding sequence is TGTGCCAGCAGCGACCTTCGGGGGTCCGAGCAGTACTTC.

This clonotype was counted once. J is TRBJ1-1 and V is TRBV6-1, with D perhaps TRBD1 (5 bases). This CDR3 region has 14 residues. CDR1 MNHNS and CDR2 SASEGT come from the germline V gene. V shed 6 bases and J shed 4 bases, with 15 bases lying between them. For the CDR3, the DNA is TGTGCCAGCAGGGCCGGGGGGTCCCGCACTGAAGCTTTCTTT. It encodes CASRAGGSRTEAFF.

This clonotype has just a few counts. A much larger clone differs by one base, so this may be a read error. The chain is built from TRBV9 and TRBJ1-1; no definite D call. In germline, CDR1 is SGDLS, CDR2 YYNGEE. This CDR3 is built from 13 residues. V was pared by 0 bases and J by 1 base, with 4 bases between. CDR3 residues: CASSVGWNTEAFF. The CDR3 DNA is TGTGCCAGCAGCGTAGGGTGGAACACTGAAGCTTTCTTT.

This clonotype has a count of ten or more. The CDR3 sequence is CSAKQGGNNSPLHF. The CDR3, as DNA: TGCAGTGCGAAGCAAGGGGGGAATAATTCACCCCTCCACTTT. This chain joins TRBV20-1 and TRBJ1-6, with D maybe TRBD1 (6 bases). V lost 6 bases and J 5 bases, leaving 14 bases between the germline ends. The CDR3 loop spans 14 amino acids. CDR1 DFQATT and CDR2 SNEGSKA come from the germline V gene (reference sequence).

J is TRBJ1-2 and V is TRBV4-1; 7 bases are a match to TRBD1. Per germline, CDR1 MGHRA and CDR2 YSYEKL. CDR3 length equals 15 residues. Losses at the gene ends were 4 bases for V and 8 bases for J; bases not matched to a gene: 13. In nucleotides, the CDR3 is TGCGCCAGCAGCCCTTCCATAGGGGGCGCGATCGGCTACACCTTC. It is translated as CASSPSIGGAIGYTF.

On this clonotype: This could be a read error, since a much larger clone is one nucleotide away. This chain uses TRBV6-1 with TRBJ1-6; D may be TRBD1 (5 bases). Germline V gene lookup returns CDR1 MNHNS and CDR2 SASEGT. Trimming left V 4 bases short and J 5 bases short, with 6 bases between. The CDR3 runs to 13 residues. DNA for the CDR3: TGTGCCAGCAGTGTGGGGGATAATTCACCCCTCCACTTT. It yields the protein CASSVGDNSPLHF.

The rearrangement uses TRBV7-2 and TRBJ2-5; 9 bases align to TRBD2. Germline V lookup: CDR1 SGHTA, CDR2 FQGNSA. The CDR3 length is 17 residues. The V gene end was trimmed by 0 bases and the J gene end by 2 bases; junction bases not matched to a gene: 7. The CDR3 region is CASSLAGSGGPQETQYF. CDR3 DNA: TGTGCCAGCAGCTTAGCGGGTAGCGGGGGTCCACAAGAGACCCAGTACTTC.

Ten or more counts support this clonotype. J is TRBJ1-2 and V is TRBV6-1; 12 bases are a match to TRBD1. The CDR3 consists of 17 residues. Trimming took 2 bases from V and 8 from J; bases not matched to a gene: 12. The V gene's germline CDR1 is MNHNS and CDR2 SASEGT. This chain's CDR3 is CASSEPPGQGASGGYTF. The CDR3 region has the DNA TGTGCCAGCAGTGAACCTCCGGGACAGGGGGCGTCCGGCGGCTACACCTTC.

In its sample, this clonotype was seen many times. The V call is TRBV27, the J call TRBJ1-1; the D is unclear. Germline CDR1 MNHEY, CDR2 SMNVEV (reference sequence). Trimming stripped 3 bases from V and 6 bases from J, with 11 bases between. The CDR3 has 13 amino acids. This chain's CDR3 is CASSFRRAAEAFF. As DNA, the CDR3 is TGTGCCAGCAGTTTTAGAAGGGCAGCTGAAGCTTTCTTT.

In this sample, this clonotype turned up a few times. The chain joins TRBV19 to TRBJ2-7, with D hard to call. V was shortened by 3 bases and J by 6 bases, with 15 bases between the two germline ends. Looked up from germline, CDR1 is LNHDA and CDR2 is SQIVND (reference sequence). This CDR3 comprises 14 residues. The CDR3 protein is CASSIQISTCEQYF. In DNA form, the CDR3 reads TGTGCCAGTAGTATCCAGATTTCCACCTGCGAGCAGTACTTC.